This entry features one TCR beta chain sequence. This sample stems from a study of blood T cell repertoires in COVID-19. Study-wide background: Researchers got acute and convalescent COVID-19 samples from the United States, Italy and Spain. PBMCs, B-cell-depleted T cells, or T cells provided the cDNA or gDNA that made up the material.

Assay: immunoSEQ multiplex PCR; the TCRdb copy retains only in-frame clones and omits some. The sample holds some 50,000 clones, around 90% seen once. This CDR3 is 15 amino acids long. CDR1 is SGDLS and CDR2 is YYNGEE in the germline V gene. J lost 2 bases, V lost 4 bases, and 6 bases had no gene match. The sequenced sample consisted of peripheral blood. The rearrangement joins TRBV9 to TRBJ2-7; 10 bases are a match to TRBD2. The TCR was taken from a human donor in a cohort sampled during active COVID-19. Written as DNA, the CDR3 is TGTGCCAGCAGCCCTCGGACTAGCGGACCCTACGAGCAGTACTTC. This encodes CASSPRTSGPYEQYF.